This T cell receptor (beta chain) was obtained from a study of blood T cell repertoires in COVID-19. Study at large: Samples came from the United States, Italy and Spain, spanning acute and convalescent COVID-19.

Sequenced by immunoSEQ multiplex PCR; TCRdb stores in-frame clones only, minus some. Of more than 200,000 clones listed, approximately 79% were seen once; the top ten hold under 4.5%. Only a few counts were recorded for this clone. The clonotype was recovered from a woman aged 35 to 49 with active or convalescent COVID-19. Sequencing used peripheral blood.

The CDR3 here is CASSLWQGLNQPQHF. The CDR3 DNA reads TGTGCCAGTAGCCTCTGGCAGGGGTTGAATCAGCCCCAGCATTTT. This rearrangement joins TRBV19 to TRBJ1-5, with D possibly matching TRBD1 (6 bases). Trimming removed 6 bases from V and 4 bases from J, with 16 bases in between. CDR1 LNHDA and CDR2 SQIVND come from the germline V gene (reference sequence). The CDR3 loop spans 15 amino acids. Based on the CDR3 plus reference TRBV19 and TRBJ1-5, the full variable domain is DGGITQSPKYLFRKEGQNVTLSCEQNLNHDAMYWYRQDPGQGLRLIYYSQIVNDFQKGDIAEGYSVSREKKESFPLTVTSAQKNPTAFYLCASSLWQGLNQPQHFGDGTRLSIL.